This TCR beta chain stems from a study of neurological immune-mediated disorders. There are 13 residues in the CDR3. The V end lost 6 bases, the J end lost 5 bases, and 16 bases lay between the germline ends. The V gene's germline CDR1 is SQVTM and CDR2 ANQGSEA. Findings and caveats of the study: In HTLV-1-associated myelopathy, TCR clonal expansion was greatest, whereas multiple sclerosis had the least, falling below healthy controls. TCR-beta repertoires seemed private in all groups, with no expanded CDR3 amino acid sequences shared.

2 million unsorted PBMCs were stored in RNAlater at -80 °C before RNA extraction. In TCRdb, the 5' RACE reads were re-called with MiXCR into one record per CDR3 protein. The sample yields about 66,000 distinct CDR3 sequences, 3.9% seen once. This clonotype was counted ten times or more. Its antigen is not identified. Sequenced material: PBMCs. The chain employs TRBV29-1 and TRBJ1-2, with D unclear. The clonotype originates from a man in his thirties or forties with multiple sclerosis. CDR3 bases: TGCAGCGTCAGCAAGGGAAGATTATATGGCTACACCTTC. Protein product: CSVSKGRLYGYTF.